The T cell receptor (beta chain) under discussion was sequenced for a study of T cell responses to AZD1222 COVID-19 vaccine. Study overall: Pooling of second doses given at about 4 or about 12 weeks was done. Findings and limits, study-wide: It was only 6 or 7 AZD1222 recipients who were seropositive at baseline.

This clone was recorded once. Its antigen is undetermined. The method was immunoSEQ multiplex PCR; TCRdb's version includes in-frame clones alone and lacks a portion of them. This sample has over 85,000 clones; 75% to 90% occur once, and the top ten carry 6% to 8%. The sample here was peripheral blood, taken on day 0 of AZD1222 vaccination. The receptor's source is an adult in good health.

The CDR3 sequence: CASSKSTDTQYF. The CDR3 DNA sequence: TGTGCCAGCAGCAAGAGCACAGATACGCAGTATTTT. The chain carries TRBV9 and TRBJ2-3; D remains unclear. Deletions cut 4 bases from V and 0 bases from J, with 3 bases between. This CDR3 comprises 12 residues. The V gene's germline CDR1 is SGDLS and CDR2 YYNGEE.